This T cell receptor (beta chain) was recovered during a study of PD-1 blockade in classical Hodgkin lymphoma. General study findings and limits: By C4D1, diversity of CD4+ TCRs had risen significantly, whereas that of CD8+ TCRs had not. Whoever responded completely had baseline diversity much like that seen in newly diagnosed patients. Reports indicated that newly diagnosed patients had lower baseline TCR diversity than healthy donors did.

V shed 5 bases and J shed 1 base, with 16 bases lying between them. Per the germline V gene, CDR1 is SGHAT and CDR2 is FQNNGV. This CDR3 region has 16 residues. Of note for this clone: The antigen remains undetermined.

Assay used: immunoSEQ multiplex PCR; TCRdb lists only in-frame clones, some missing. The data hold 75,000 to 100,000 clones, with more than 80% observed a single time. Relapse was seen in all patients after autologous stem cell transplantation, and brentuximab vedotin exposure was variable. Responses achieved at best were complete response, partial response or progressive disease. The sequencing here drew on peripheral blood mononuclear cells (PBMCs), taken before the second cycle of nivolumab. This sequence originates from a human donor with classical Hodgkin lymphoma. The chain employs TRBV11-2 and TRBJ2-3, with D tentatively TRBD2 (6 bases). This CDR3 is CASSARSGSGTDTQYF. In DNA form, the CDR3 reads TGTGCCAGCAGCGCCCGTAGCGGTTCGGGCACAGATACGCAGTATTTT.